This T cell receptor beta chain was profiled in a study of cytomegalovirus exposure and HLA in healthy donors. At the level of the study: Genotyping showed about 80% of about 370 donors falling in the Caucasian-associated ancestry cluster. Study-level points and caveats: Presence/absence analyses treated sequencing depth as roughly uniform across donors. In an earlier analysis, productive rearrangement rates for most beta V segments clustered near 87% or 30%. Reportedly, HLA-A and HLA-B alleles of most subjects were accurately predicted from TCR beta.

The CDR3 runs 13 residues. V gave up 0 bases and J gave up 15 bases, with 12 bases separating them. Germline V lookup: CDR1 LGHNA, CDR2 YSLEER. On this clone itself: Its antigen is unknown.

PCR primers comprised 60 Vbeta and 13 Jbeta primers. Sequencing was performed with immunoSEQ multiplex PCR; in TCRdb, only in-frame clones are kept and a portion is missing. This sample contains approximately 68,000 clones. The sequence was collected from a female donor in good health and CMV-seropositive. The sample was PBMCs. This chain links TRBV4-3 with TRBJ1-6; D call uncertain. As DNA, the CDR3 is TGCGCCAGCAGCCAAGAAATTGCGCTTAACCTCCACTTT. It encodes CASSQEIALNLHF.